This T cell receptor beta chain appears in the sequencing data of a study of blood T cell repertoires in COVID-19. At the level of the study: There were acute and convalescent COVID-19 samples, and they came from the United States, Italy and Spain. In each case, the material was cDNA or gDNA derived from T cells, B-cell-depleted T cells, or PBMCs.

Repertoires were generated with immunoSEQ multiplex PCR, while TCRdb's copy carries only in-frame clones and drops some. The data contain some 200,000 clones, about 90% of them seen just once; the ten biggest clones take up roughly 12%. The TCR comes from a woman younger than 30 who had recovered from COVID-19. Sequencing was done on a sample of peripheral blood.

The CDR3 loop is CASSILAGADNEQFF. Here the CDR3 DNA reads TGTGCCAGTAGTATCCTAGCGGGAGCCGACAATGAGCAGTTCTTC. V is TRBV19 and J is TRBJ2-1; TRBD2 matches at 10 bases. Germline values: CDR1 LNHDA, CDR2 SQIVND (reference sequence). CDR3 length: 15 residues. Losses at the gene ends were 3 bases for V and 5 bases for J; bases not matched to a gene: 4.